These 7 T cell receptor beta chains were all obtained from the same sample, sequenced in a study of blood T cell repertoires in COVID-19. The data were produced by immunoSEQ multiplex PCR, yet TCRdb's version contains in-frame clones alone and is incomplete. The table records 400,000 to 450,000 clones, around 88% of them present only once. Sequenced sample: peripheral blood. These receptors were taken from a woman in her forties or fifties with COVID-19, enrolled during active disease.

CDR3 DNA: TGTGCCAGCAGCGCTCCTTGGACAGGAAGACCCGGGGAGCTGTTTTTT. Translated: CASSAPWTGRPGELFF. The chain employs TRBV5-4 and TRBJ2-2, with 7 bases aligning to TRBD1. CDR1 and CDR2 from the germline V gene are SGHNT and YYREEE (reference sequence). This CDR3 contains 16 residues. With 4 bases clipped from V and 6 bases from J, the junction kept 12 bases outside the gene matches.

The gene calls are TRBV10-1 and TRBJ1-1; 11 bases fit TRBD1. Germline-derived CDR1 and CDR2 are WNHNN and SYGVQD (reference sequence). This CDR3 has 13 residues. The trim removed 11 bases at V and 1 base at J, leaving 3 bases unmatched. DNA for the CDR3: TGCGCCGGTGGGACAGGGGGGAACACTGAAGCTTTCTTT. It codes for CAGGTGGNTEAFF.

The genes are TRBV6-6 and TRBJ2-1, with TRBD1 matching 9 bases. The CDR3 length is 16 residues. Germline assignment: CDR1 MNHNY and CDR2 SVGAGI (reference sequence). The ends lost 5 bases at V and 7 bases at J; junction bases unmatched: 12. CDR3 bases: TGTGCCAGCAGTACACGGGACAGGGAAATCAGTAATGAGCAGTTCTTC. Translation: CASSTRDREISNEQFF.

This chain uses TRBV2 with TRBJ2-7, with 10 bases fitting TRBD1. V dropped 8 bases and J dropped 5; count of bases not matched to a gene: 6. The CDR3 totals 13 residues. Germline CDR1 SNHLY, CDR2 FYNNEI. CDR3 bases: TGTGCCAGCGGGGACAGGGGCTGGGACGAGCAGTACTTC. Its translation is CASGDRGWDEQYF.

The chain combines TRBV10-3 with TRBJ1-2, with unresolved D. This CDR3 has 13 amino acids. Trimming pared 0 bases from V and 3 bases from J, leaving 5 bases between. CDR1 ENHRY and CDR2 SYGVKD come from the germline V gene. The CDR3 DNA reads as TGTGCCATCAGTGAGTCGAGGGACTATGGCTACACCTTC. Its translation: CAISESRDYGYTF.

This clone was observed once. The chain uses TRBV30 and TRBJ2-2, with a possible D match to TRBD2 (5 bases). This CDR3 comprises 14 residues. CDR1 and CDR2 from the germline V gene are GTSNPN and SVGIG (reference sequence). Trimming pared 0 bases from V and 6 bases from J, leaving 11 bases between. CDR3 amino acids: CAWSVPRGAGELFF. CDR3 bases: TGTGCCTGGAGTGTACCACGGGGAGCCGGGGAGCTGTTTTTT.

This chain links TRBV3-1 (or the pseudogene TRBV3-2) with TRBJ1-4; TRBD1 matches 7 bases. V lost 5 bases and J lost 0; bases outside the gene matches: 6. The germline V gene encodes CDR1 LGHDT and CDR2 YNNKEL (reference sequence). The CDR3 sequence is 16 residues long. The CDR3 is CASSGTGDATNEKLFF. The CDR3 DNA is TGTGCCAGCAGCGGTACAGGGGATGCAACTAATGAAAAACTGTTTTTT.